These T cell receptor beta chains were read from a single sample in a study of T-cell memory formation after mild COVID-19. TCRdb itself ran the 5' RACE reads through MiXCR, one entry per CDR3 protein. This table has more than 85,000 distinct CDR3 sequences, approximately 10% appearing once. Sequencing was done on a sample of PBMCs or a T cell subset sorted from them (not recorded which). The receptors originated from a young man who had mild COVID-19 (a few samples of this study predate the infection). Cell type and time point are not known. The CDR3 runs from the conserved cysteine through the conserved F or W. D genes are given only for firm matches. Rows may omit the clone size; those that give it use once, few, many or a size class.

clone_size | d_call | j_call | v_call | cdr3_nt | cdr3_aa
- | - | TRBJ2-1 | TRBV19 | TGTGCCAGTAGTATAGGGTGGAATGAGCAGTTCTTC | CASSIGWNEQFF
- | - | TRBJ1-1 | TRBV6-2/TRBV6-3 | TGTGCCAGCAGTTCCCAGGGGACGAACACTGAAGCTTTCTTT | CASSSQGTNTEAFF
- | - | TRBJ1-4 | TRBV12-3/TRBV12-4 | TGTGCCAGCAGTTTAGAGGCAACTAATGAAAAACTGTTTTTT | CASSLEATNEKLFF
few | - | TRBJ1-5 | TRBV7-2 | TGTGCCAGCAGCTATGAGAGGTCCCAGCCCCAGCATTTT | CASSYERSQPQHF
many | TRBD2 | TRBJ2-7 | TRBV7-2 | TGTGCCAGCAGCTGGGGCGGGGGATCCCCCTACGAGCAGTACTTC | CASSWGGGSPYEQYF
many | TRBD1 | TRBJ1-1 | TRBV12-5 | TGTGCTAGTGGAGCCGGGACAGGGATAACTGAAGCTTTCTTT | CASGAGTGITEAFF
many | - | TRBJ2-5 | TRBV6-2/TRBV6-3 | TGTGCCAGCAGTTACTCCGAAGGGCAGGGGCCAGAGACCCAGTACTTC | CASSYSEGQGPETQYF
few | TRBD2 | TRBJ2-4 | TRBV11-2 | TGTGCCAGCCGAACCCCGGGGGGACCCGACATTCAGTACTTC | CASRTPGGPDIQYF
- | - | TRBJ2-1 | TRBV7-3 | TGTGCCAGCAGCTTAGTAGCCGCAAATGAGCAGTTCTTC | CASSLVAANEQFF
- | - | TRBJ1-4 | TRBV4-1 | TGCGCCAGCAGCCACTTCATCGGGACTAATGAAAAACTGTTTTTT | CASSHFIGTNEKLFF
- | TRBD1 | TRBJ1-1 | TRBV12-3/TRBV12-4 | TGTGCCAGCAGCACAGGGGGAATGAACACTGAAGCTTTCTTT | CASSTGGMNTEAFF
- | TRBD2 | TRBJ2-2 | TRBV19 | TGTGCCAGTAGTATTCTAGCGGGGGCCACCGGGGAGCTGTTTTTT | CASSILAGATGELFF
- | TRBD1 | TRBJ1-2 | TRBV24-1 | TGTGCCACCAGTGGCCGGGACAGGGGAACCCTTAACTATGGCTACACCTTC | CATSGRDRGTLNYGYTF
- | - | TRBJ2-7 | TRBV19 | TGTGCCAGTAGTGCCGCCGAACGCTGGGGCTCCTACGAGCAGTACTTC | CASSAAERWGSYEQYF
- | TRBD1 | TRBJ2-5 | TRBV11-2 | TGTGCCAGCAGCTTAGGGACAGGGCTCGAATCAGAGACCCAGTACTTC | CASSLGTGLESETQYF
few | - | TRBJ2-3 | TRBV12-3/TRBV12-4 | TGTGCCAGCAGTTTCAAGGGGGGTACGACCACAGATACGCAGTATTTT | CASSFKGGTTTDTQYF
few | - | TRBJ1-6 | TRBV27 | TGTGCCAGCAGTTTGGGGGGTTCGGCCCTCCACTTT | CASSLGGSALHF
- | - | TRBJ1-2 | TRBV7-2 | TGTGCCAGCAGCTCGGTAGGAGGGGGTTTTCGGTATGGCTACACCTTC | CASSSVGGGFRYGYTF
many | - | TRBJ1-1 | TRBV18 | TGTGCCAGCTCACCGGCTCGGGGGAACACTGAAGCTTTCTTT | CASSPARGNTEAFF
few | - | TRBJ1-6 | TRBV19 | TGTGCCAGTAGTGGGACAACGACCTCCTATAATTCACCCCTCCACTTT | CASSGTTTSYNSPLHF
many | TRBD1 | TRBJ2-1 | TRBV12-5 | TGTGCTAGTGGTTCCGGGACAGGGATCAATGAGCAGTTCTTC | CASGSGTGINEQFF
few | - | TRBJ2-5 | TRBV7-9 | TGTGCCAGCAGCGCGGGTCTTGGCGGGCAGACCCAGTACTTC | CASSAGLGGQTQYF
few | - | TRBJ2-7 | TRBV11-2 | TGTGCCAGCAACGGACAGAGCTCCTACGAGCAGTACTTC | CASNGQSSYEQYF
many | TRBD1 | TRBJ1-5 | TRBV5-1 | TGCGCCAGCAGCACCGGGACAGGGTCCGGTCAGCCCCAGCATTTT | CASSTGTGSGQPQHF
many | - | TRBJ2-1 | TRBV7-2 | TGTGCCAGCAGCTCCCCGGGCGGGGTAGGAAATGAGCAGTTCTTC | CASSSPGGVGNEQFF
- | - | TRBJ1-2 | TRBV4-3 | TGCGCCAGCAGCGAGTCGAGAGCTGACTATGGCTACACCTTC | CASSESRADYGYTF
- | TRBD2 | TRBJ2-1 | TRBV4-3 | TGCGCCAGCAGCCAGTGGACTAGCGACGCTTACAATGAGCAGTTCTTC | CASSQWTSDAYNEQFF
- | TRBD1 | TRBJ2-5 | TRBV4-3 | TGCGCCAGCAGCCAAGAATGGACAGGGGGCCAAGAGACCCAGTACTTC | CASSQEWTGGQETQYF
many | TRBD1 | TRBJ2-2 | TRBV29-1 | TGCAGCGTTGAAATGAGGGGACAGGCCACCGGGGAGCTGTTTTTT | CSVEMRGQATGELFF
- | TRBD1 | TRBJ2-1 | TRBV29-1 | TGCAGCGCGGACAGGTTGGACAATGAGCAGTTCTTC | CSADRLDNEQFF
few | - | TRBJ2-3 | TRBV6-4 | TGTGCCAGCAGTGCACTTGGGGGGGCCACAGATACGCAGTATTTT | CASSALGGATDTQYF
- | - | TRBJ1-1 | TRBV7-6 | TGTGCCAGCAGCCCCCGGATGTCGGGGGCGGACACTGAAGCTTTCTTT | CASSPRMSGADTEAFF
- | - | TRBJ1-5 | TRBV20-1 | TGCAGTGCTAGAGGCAGGGGAAATCAGCCCCAGCATTTT | CSARGRGNQPQHF
- | TRBD2 | TRBJ2-1 | TRBV5-1 | TGCGCCAGCACCTCCCGGGGGGGAGAGAATGAGCAGTTCTTC | CASTSRGGENEQFF
- | TRBD2 | TRBJ2-1 | TRBV30 | TGTGCCTGGAGTGTATATCCTAGCGGGAGGGATGAGCAGTTCTTC | CAWSVYPSGRDEQFF
- | - | TRBJ1-3 | TRBV7-9 | TGTGCCAGCAGCTTACCAGTGTTCACCTCAGAGACTGGAAACACCATATATTTT | CASSLPVFTSETGNTIYF
- | - | TRBJ2-7 | TRBV7-9 | TGTGCCAGCAGCGTTAGCGACGGTCGAAGCGAGCAGTACTTC | CASSVSDGRSEQYF
- | - | TRBJ1-2 | TRBV27 | TGTGCCAGCAGCTTATCGGGGACCTTGGGCTATGGCTACACCTTC | CASSLSGTLGYGYTF
few | - | TRBJ2-3 | TRBV29-1 | TGCAGCGTTGAATTGTTGGTAGCAGCTAGCACAGATACGCAGTATTTT | CSVELLVAASTDTQYF
few | - | TRBJ1-2 | TRBV7-2 | TGTGCCAGCAGCTTAGACCTCTGGGATGGCTACACCTTC | CASSLDLWDGYTF
few | TRBD1 | TRBJ2-3 | TRBV4-3 | TGCACCAGCAGCCAAGATGGGACAGGGGGCCAAGATACGCAGTATTTT | CTSSQDGTGGQDTQYF
- | TRBD1 | TRBJ1-1 | TRBV20-1 | TGCAGTGCTAGGGGGACAGGGTGGTTGAACACTGAAGCTTTCTTT | CSARGTGWLNTEAFF
few | - | TRBJ2-1 | TRBV24-1 | TGTGCCACCAGTGATTTTACGGGGAACAATGAGCAGTTCTTC | CATSDFTGNNEQFF